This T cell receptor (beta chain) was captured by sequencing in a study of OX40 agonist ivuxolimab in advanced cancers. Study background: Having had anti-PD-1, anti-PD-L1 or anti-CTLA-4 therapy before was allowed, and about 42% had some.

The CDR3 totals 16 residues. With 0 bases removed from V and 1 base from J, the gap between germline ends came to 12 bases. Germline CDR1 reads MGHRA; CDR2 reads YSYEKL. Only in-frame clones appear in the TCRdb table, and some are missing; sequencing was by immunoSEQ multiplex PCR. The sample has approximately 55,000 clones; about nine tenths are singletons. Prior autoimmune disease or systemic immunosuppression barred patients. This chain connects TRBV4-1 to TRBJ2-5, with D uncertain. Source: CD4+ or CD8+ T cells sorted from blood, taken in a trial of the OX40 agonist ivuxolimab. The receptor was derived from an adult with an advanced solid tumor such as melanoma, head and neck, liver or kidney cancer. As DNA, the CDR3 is TGCGCCAGCAGCCAAGAAGTGGTCACCGGCCAAGAGACCCAGTACTTC. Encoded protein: CASSQEVVTGQETQYF.